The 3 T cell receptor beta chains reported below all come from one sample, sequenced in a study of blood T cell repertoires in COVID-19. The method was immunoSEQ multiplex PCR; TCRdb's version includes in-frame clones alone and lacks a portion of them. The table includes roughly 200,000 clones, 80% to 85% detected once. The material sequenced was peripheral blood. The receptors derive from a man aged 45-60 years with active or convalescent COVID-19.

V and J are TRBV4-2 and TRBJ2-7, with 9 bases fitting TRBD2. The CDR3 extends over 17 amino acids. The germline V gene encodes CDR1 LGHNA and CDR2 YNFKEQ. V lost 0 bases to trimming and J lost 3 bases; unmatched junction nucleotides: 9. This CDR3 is CASSQELARGGRYEQYF. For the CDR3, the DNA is TGTGCCAGCAGCCAAGAGCTAGCGCGGGGGGGCCGCTACGAGCAGTACTTC.

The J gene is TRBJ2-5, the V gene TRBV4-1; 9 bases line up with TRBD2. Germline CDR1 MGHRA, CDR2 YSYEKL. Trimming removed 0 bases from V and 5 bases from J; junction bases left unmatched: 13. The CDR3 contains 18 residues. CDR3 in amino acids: CASSQDLQRGVVGETQYF. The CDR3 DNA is TGCGCCAGCAGCCAAGATCTCCAGCGGGGGGTCGTCGGGGAGACCCAGTACTTC.

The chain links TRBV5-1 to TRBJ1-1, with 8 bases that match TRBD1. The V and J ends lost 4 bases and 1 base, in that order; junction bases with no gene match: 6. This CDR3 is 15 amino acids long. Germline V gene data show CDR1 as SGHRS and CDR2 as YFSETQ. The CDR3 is CASSTSGTGNTEAFF. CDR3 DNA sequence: TGCGCCAGCAGCACCTCCGGGACAGGGAACACTGAAGCTTTCTTT.